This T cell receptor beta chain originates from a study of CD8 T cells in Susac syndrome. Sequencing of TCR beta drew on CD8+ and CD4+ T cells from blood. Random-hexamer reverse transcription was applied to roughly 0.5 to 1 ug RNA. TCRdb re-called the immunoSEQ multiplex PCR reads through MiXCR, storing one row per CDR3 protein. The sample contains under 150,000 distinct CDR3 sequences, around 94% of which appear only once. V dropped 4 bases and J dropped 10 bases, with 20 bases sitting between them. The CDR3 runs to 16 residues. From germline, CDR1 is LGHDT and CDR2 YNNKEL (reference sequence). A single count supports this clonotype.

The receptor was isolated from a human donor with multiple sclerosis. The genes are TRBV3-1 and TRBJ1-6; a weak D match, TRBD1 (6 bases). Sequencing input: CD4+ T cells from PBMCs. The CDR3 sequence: CASSPTWRGGRSPLHF. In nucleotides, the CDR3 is TGTGCCAGCAGCCCTACCTGGAGGGGGGGTAGATCACCCCTCCACTTT.